This passage covers 11 T cell receptor beta chains from one sample sequenced in a study of OX40 agonist ivuxolimab in advanced cancers. The assay was immunoSEQ multiplex PCR, and TCRdb's table has in-frame clones only and misses some. The table has over 80,000 clones, about 90% seen once. Sample: CD4+ or CD8+ T cells sorted from blood, taken in a trial of the OX40 agonist ivuxolimab. The receptors were sampled from an adult with an advanced solid tumor such as melanoma, head and neck, liver or kidney cancer.

The chain combines TRBV28 with TRBJ2-7; D unresolved. The CDR3 has 14 residues. The germline V gene has CDR1 MDHEN and CDR2 SYDVKM. Trimming pared 5 bases from V and 2 bases from J, leaving 13 bases between. DNA of the CDR3: TGTGCCAGCAGTACTCAGACTGCGACCTACGAGCAGTACTTC. Translation: CASSTQTATYEQYF.

V gene TRBV5-6 combines with J gene TRBJ2-5, with D hard to call. The CDR3 has 13 residues. Germline V gives CDR1 SGHDT, CDR2 YYEEEE. Trimming stripped 0 bases from V and 5 bases from J, with 8 bases between. CDR3 coding DNA: TGTGCCAGCAGCTTGGGAAGGGTGGAGACCCAGTACTTC. It codes for CASSLGRVETQYF.

The chain employs TRBV9 and TRBJ2-3; 9 bases map to TRBD2. Germline V lookup: CDR1 SGDLS, CDR2 YYNGEE. This CDR3 is built from 13 residues. V shed 7 bases and J 3 bases; nucleotides not matched to a gene: 3. This CDR3 reads CASAGGWTDTQYF. The CDR3 DNA reads as TGTGCCAGCGCGGGGGGGTGGACAGATACGCAGTATTTT.

The chain uses TRBV2 and TRBJ1-5; D gene ambiguous. Trimming took 5 bases from V and 9 from J, leaving 11 bases between them. From germline, CDR1 is SNHLY and CDR2 FYNNEI. There are 12 residues in the CDR3. The CDR3 loop reads CASSQGHPPQHF. For the CDR3, the DNA is TGTGCCAGCAGTCAAGGCCATCCGCCCCAGCATTTT. Drawing the rest from reference TRBV2 and TRBJ1-5, the complete variable domain is EPEVTQTPSHQVTQMGQEVILRCVPISNHLYFYWYRQILGQKVEFLVSFYNNEISEKSEIFDDQFSVERPDGSNFTLKIRSTKLEDSAMYFCASSQGHPPQHFGDGTRLSIL.

The CDR3 is CASSLAGHLSYEQYF. In nucleotides, the CDR3 is TGTGCCAGCAGCTTAGCGGGACACCTATCCTACGAGCAGTACTTC. The chain is built from TRBV11-3 and TRBJ2-7, with D perhaps TRBD1 (6 bases). This CDR3 spans 15 amino acids. Germline V gene sequence: CDR1 SGHNT, CDR2 YENEEA. The V gene lost 1 base and the J gene lost 1 base, with 11 bases spanning the gap.

This clone was counted once. The rearrangement joins TRBV18 to TRBJ2-3, with D perhaps matching TRBD1 or TRBD2 (5 bases each). The CDR3 runs to 16 residues. CDR1 KGHSH and CDR2 LQKENI come from the germline V gene. V lost 2 bases and J 6 bases, leaving 18 bases between the germline ends. CDR3 residues: CASSPYGTLATDTQYF. For the CDR3, the DNA is TGTGCCAGCTCACCATACGGGACCCTTGCGACGGATACGCAGTATTTT.

This chain connects TRBV18 to TRBJ1-1; a possible D gene is TRBD1 (5 bases). The CDR3 totals 14 residues. Trimming cost V 2 bases and J 2 bases, with 9 bases left between them. CDR1 and CDR2 from the germline V gene are KGHSH and LQKENI. CDR3 DNA sequence: TGTGCCAGCTCACCATGGGGGGGTAACACTGAAGCTTTCTTT. As protein: CASSPWGGNTEAFF.

This clone is a singleton in its sample. The chain has TRBV28 and TRBJ1-2; D is perhaps TRBD1 (6 bases). The CDR3 contains 13 residues. Trimming left V 3 bases short and J 4 bases short, with 9 bases between. Germline V lookup: CDR1 MDHEN, CDR2 SYDVKM. The CDR3 here is CASSLMGAYGYTF. The DNA of the CDR3 is TGTGCCAGCAGTTTGATGGGGGCCTATGGCTACACCTTC.

V is TRBV30 and J is TRBJ2-2; TRBD1 agrees at 8 bases. V lost 5 bases to trimming and J lost 2 bases; unmatched junction nucleotides: 7. Germline CDR1 and CDR2: GTSNPN and SVGIG (reference sequence). The CDR3 sequence is 15 residues long. The CDR3 DNA reads TGTGCCTGGCATAAGACAGGGGTCAACACCGGGGAGCTGTTTTTT. As protein: CAWHKTGVNTGELFF. The variable domain in full, completed from reference TRBV30 and TRBJ2-2, reads SQTIHQWPATLVQPVGSPLSLECTVEGTSNPNLYWYRQAAGRGLQLLFYSVGIGQISSEVPQNLSASRPQDRQFILSSKKLLLSDSGFYLCAWHKTGVNTGELFFGEGSRLTVL.

J is TRBJ2-5 and V is TRBV6-1; D is perhaps TRBD2 (6 bases). This CDR3 is built from 14 residues. Between the trimmed V and J ends, which lost 1 base and 6 bases, there was a span of 12 bases. CDR1 and CDR2 from the germline V gene are MNHNS and SASEGT. The CDR3 loop reads CASSEGVGGQTQYF. CDR3 in DNA: TGTGCCAGCAGTGAAGGGGTCGGGGGACAGACCCAGTACTTC.

The genes are TRBV14 and TRBJ1-4; D call uncertain. The V gene lost 2 bases and the J gene lost 8 bases, with 9 bases spanning the gap. The length of the CDR3 is 13 residues. Germline values: CDR1 SGHDN, CDR2 FVKESK. CDR3 bases: TGTGCCAGCAGCCAAAACCTTGAAGAAAAACTGTTTTTT. It yields the protein CASSQNLEEKLFF.